Listed below are T cell receptor beta chains from one sample, sequenced in a study of blood T cells in healthy people across ages. TCRdb used MiXCR to reprocess the 5' RACE reads, holding one entry per CDR3 protein. Of 1.5 million to 2 million distinct CDR3 sequences in the sample, 34% were seen once. Specimen: blood. These receptor sequences come from a woman aged 30 to 39 in good health. The CDR3 runs from the conserved cysteine through the conserved F or W. D genes are given only for firm matches. Rows may omit the clone size; those that give it use once, few, many or a size class.

CDR3nt: TGTGCCAGCAGTTACGACGGCCCCACAGATACGCAGTATTTT; CDR3aa: CASSYDGPTDTQYF; j_gene: TRBJ2-3; d_gene: -; abundance: -; v_gene: TRBV6-2/TRBV6-3
CDR3nt: TGCGCCAGCAGCCCCGGATGGCAGGGAGTTATATACAATGAGCAGTTCTTC; CDR3aa: CASSPGWQGVIYNEQFF; j_gene: TRBJ2-1; d_gene: -; abundance: few; v_gene: TRBV5-1
CDR3nt: TGTGCCAGCGGCACGGGGACCCTAGCGGAAACGCAGTATTTT; CDR3aa: CASGTGTLAETQYF; j_gene: TRBJ2-3; d_gene: TRBD2; abundance: -; v_gene: TRBV5-4
CDR3nt: TGTGCCAGTAGTATAGGAGGGGGTGGAACAGATACGCAGTATTTT; CDR3aa: CASSIGGGGTDTQYF; j_gene: TRBJ2-3; d_gene: -; abundance: -; v_gene: TRBV19
CDR3nt: TGCGCCAGCAGCTTAGGAGGGCCCGAACTTTATGGCTACACCTTC; CDR3aa: CASSLGGPELYGYTF; j_gene: TRBJ1-2; d_gene: -; abundance: few; v_gene: TRBV5-1
CDR3nt: TGTGCCAGCAGCGTTATACAGGACCTTGCGACAGATACGCAGTATTTT; CDR3aa: CASSVIQDLATDTQYF; j_gene: TRBJ2-3; d_gene: -; abundance: -; v_gene: TRBV9
CDR3nt: TGTGCCAGCAGTTTGGGACAGCTCTCCTACGAGCAGTACTTC; CDR3aa: CASSLGQLSYEQYF; j_gene: TRBJ2-7; d_gene: TRBD1; abundance: many; v_gene: TRBV12-3/TRBV12-4
CDR3nt: TGCGCCAGCAGCCAACAGGGGGCGGACACCGGGGAGCTGTTTTTT; CDR3aa: CASSQQGADTGELFF; j_gene: TRBJ2-2; d_gene: TRBD1; abundance: -; v_gene: TRBV4-1
CDR3nt: TGCGCCAGCAGCCCCCGGACTAGCGGGGGGCCGTCCTACGAGCAGTACTTC; CDR3aa: CASSPRTSGGPSYEQYF; j_gene: TRBJ2-7; d_gene: TRBD2; abundance: -; v_gene: TRBV4-1
CDR3nt: TGTGCCATCAGTAAGTCCCGGACAGAAGAGACCCAGTACTTC; CDR3aa: CAISKSRTEETQYF; j_gene: TRBJ2-5; d_gene: -; abundance: -; v_gene: TRBV10-3
CDR3nt: TGCAGTGCTAGAGCCGCAGGGGCGGGAGCCAGGTCCTCCACAGATACGCAGTATTTT; CDR3aa: CSARAAGAGARSSTDTQYF; j_gene: TRBJ2-3; d_gene: -; abundance: few; v_gene: TRBV20-1
CDR3nt: TGTGCCAGCAGCCGCCGGACTAGCGGGAGAACAGATACGCAGTATTTT; CDR3aa: CASSRRTSGRTDTQYF; j_gene: TRBJ2-3; d_gene: TRBD2; abundance: many; v_gene: TRBV7-9
CDR3nt: TGCGCCAGCAGCTTGGTTCCAGGGGCAAATGAGCAGTTCTTC; CDR3aa: CASSLVPGANEQFF; j_gene: TRBJ2-1; d_gene: -; abundance: few; v_gene: TRBV5-1
CDR3nt: TGTGCCAGCAGCCTCGTCCCGGGACAGGGGGAGGCCACTGAAGCTTTCTTT; CDR3aa: CASSLVPGQGEATEAFF; j_gene: TRBJ1-1; d_gene: TRBD1; abundance: -; v_gene: TRBV14
CDR3nt: TGTGCCAGCAGCCATAACTGGATCTACGAGCAGTACTTC; CDR3aa: CASSHNWIYEQYF; j_gene: TRBJ2-7; d_gene: -; abundance: -; v_gene: TRBV3-1
CDR3nt: TGTGCCAGCAGCTCGATAAGCTCCTACAATGAGCAGTTCTTC; CDR3aa: CASSSISSYNEQFF; j_gene: TRBJ2-1; d_gene: -; abundance: -; v_gene: TRBV14
CDR3nt: TGCGCCAGCAGCATGGGCACGACGATAGGAGGGGAGACCCAGTACTTC; CDR3aa: CASSMGTTIGGETQYF; j_gene: TRBJ2-5; d_gene: -; abundance: -; v_gene: TRBV5-1
CDR3nt: TGTGCCAGCAGTGAAGCGGGGACAGGGGGCCGTCAGCCCCAGCATTTT; CDR3aa: CASSEAGTGGRQPQHF; j_gene: TRBJ1-5; d_gene: TRBD1; abundance: -; v_gene: TRBV6-1
CDR3nt: TGTGCCAGCAGCTTACGGGCTAGCGGGAGCTCCTACGAGCAGTACTTC; CDR3aa: CASSLRASGSSYEQYF; j_gene: TRBJ2-7; d_gene: TRBD2; abundance: -; v_gene: TRBV11-1
CDR3nt: TGTGCCAGCAGGAGCTCGGGGGGAAATGAGCAGTTCTTC; CDR3aa: CASRSSGGNEQFF; j_gene: TRBJ2-1; d_gene: TRBD2; abundance: -; v_gene: TRBV27
CDR3nt: TGTGCCAGCAGCTTAGTCTGGGGGCGGGGGGGATTTGAGACCCAGTACTTC; CDR3aa: CASSLVWGRGGFETQYF; j_gene: TRBJ2-5; d_gene: TRBD2; abundance: -; v_gene: TRBV7-2
CDR3nt: TGTGCCAGCAGTTTACGGGGAGCCCCTAGGAATGAGCAGTTCTTC; CDR3aa: CASSLRGAPRNEQFF; j_gene: TRBJ2-1; d_gene: -; abundance: -; v_gene: TRBV7-3
CDR3nt: TGTGCCAGCAGCGCTCCGGGACAGGGATTCAATGAGCAGTTCTTC; CDR3aa: CASSAPGQGFNEQFF; j_gene: TRBJ2-1; d_gene: TRBD1; abundance: -; v_gene: TRBV7-6
CDR3nt: TGTGCCAGCAGCTTAGCGGCGGGCGGCAGCGAGGTGGGGGAGACCCAGTACTTC; CDR3aa: CASSLAAGGSEVGETQYF; j_gene: TRBJ2-5; d_gene: -; abundance: -; v_gene: TRBV7-9
CDR3nt: TGTGCCAGCAGTGATCGGGGGTCTCAGCCCCAGCATTTT; CDR3aa: CASSDRGSQPQHF; j_gene: TRBJ1-5; d_gene: -; abundance: few; v_gene: TRBV25-1
CDR3nt: TGTGCCAGCAGTTCATTCTCAGGGCCCTCTGAAAAACTGTTTTTT; CDR3aa: CASSSFSGPSEKLFF; j_gene: TRBJ1-4; d_gene: -; abundance: -; v_gene: TRBV12-3/TRBV12-4
CDR3nt: TGTGCCAGCAGTGGAGGGGCTGAGACCCAGTACTTC; CDR3aa: CASSGGAETQYF; j_gene: TRBJ2-5; d_gene: -; abundance: -; v_gene: TRBV3-1
CDR3nt: TGTGCCAGCAGTCTCCCGGGACAGCATGATTCACCCCTCCACTTT; CDR3aa: CASSLPGQHDSPLHF; j_gene: TRBJ1-6; d_gene: TRBD1; abundance: few; v_gene: TRBV12-3/TRBV12-4
CDR3nt: TGTGCCAGCAGCTTAGATCCAGGGCTGAGGGCGCAGTATTTT; CDR3aa: CASSLDPGLRAQYF; j_gene: TRBJ2-3; d_gene: -; abundance: -; v_gene: TRBV11-2
CDR3nt: TGCAGTGCGTATAGGACGAACACTGAAGCTTTCTTT; CDR3aa: CSAYRTNTEAFF; j_gene: TRBJ1-1; d_gene: -; abundance: -; v_gene: TRBV20-1
CDR3nt: TGTGCCAGCAGTTTAGTAGGACTAGCGGGAGCCAATGAGCAGTTCTTC; CDR3aa: CASSLVGLAGANEQFF; j_gene: TRBJ2-1; d_gene: TRBD2; abundance: -; v_gene: TRBV12-3/TRBV12-4
CDR3nt: TGCAGTGCTAGAGTTCGAACGACGGACTACAATGAGCAGTTCTTC; CDR3aa: CSARVRTTDYNEQFF; j_gene: TRBJ2-1; d_gene: -; abundance: many; v_gene: TRBV20-1
CDR3nt: TGCAGTGCTACGGACACACCTGGGGGAAGTGAAAAACTGTTTTTT; CDR3aa: CSATDTPGGSEKLFF; j_gene: TRBJ1-4; d_gene: -; abundance: -; v_gene: TRBV20-1
CDR3nt: TGTGCCAGCGCGGGGGCGGGGTTCTCCTACAATGAGCAGTTCTTC; CDR3aa: CASAGAGFSYNEQFF; j_gene: TRBJ2-1; d_gene: -; abundance: -; v_gene: TRBV7-9
CDR3nt: TGTGCCACCAGCAGCGGGACAGGGGCTCTCACAGATACGCAGTATTTT; CDR3aa: CATSSGTGALTDTQYF; j_gene: TRBJ2-3; d_gene: TRBD1; abundance: many; v_gene: TRBV15
CDR3nt: TGTGCCAACCCGAAGGGGGGACAGAGCAAAGATACACAGTATTTT; CDR3aa: CANPKGGQSKDTQYF; j_gene: TRBJ2-3; d_gene: -; abundance: -; v_gene: TRBV24-1
CDR3nt: TGCGCCAGCAGCCAAACAGGGGGCTCGGGAAACACCATATATTTT; CDR3aa: CASSQTGGSGNTIYF; j_gene: TRBJ1-3; d_gene: TRBD1; abundance: -; v_gene: TRBV4-1
CDR3nt: TGTGCCAGCAGCTCCCCAGGCAGACCGAGTACGCAGTATTTT; CDR3aa: CASSSPGRPSTQYF; j_gene: TRBJ2-3; d_gene: -; abundance: -; v_gene: TRBV13
CDR3nt: TGTGCCAGCAGGCAGGGACAAGCAGATACGCAGTATTTT; CDR3aa: CASRQGQADTQYF; j_gene: TRBJ2-3; d_gene: -; abundance: few; v_gene: TRBV12-3/TRBV12-4
CDR3nt: TGTGCCAGCAGTTCTCACAGGGTAGCGAACACTGAAGCTTTCTTT; CDR3aa: CASSSHRVANTEAFF; j_gene: TRBJ1-1; d_gene: -; abundance: -; v_gene: TRBV6-6
CDR3nt: TGTGCCAGCAGCTCCGCGGGCCTTCTCGAGCAGTACTTC; CDR3aa: CASSSAGLLEQYF; j_gene: TRBJ2-7; d_gene: -; abundance: -; v_gene: TRBV3-1
CDR3nt: TGTGCCAGCAAAGGGTCCTATAGCAATCAGCCCCAGCATTTT; CDR3aa: CASKGSYSNQPQHF; j_gene: TRBJ1-5; d_gene: -; abundance: -; v_gene: TRBV6-4
CDR3nt: TGTGCCAGCAGCCGGACAGCGGGAGTTTACGAGCAGTACTTC; CDR3aa: CASSRTAGVYEQYF; j_gene: TRBJ2-7; d_gene: TRBD2; abundance: -; v_gene: TRBV3-1
CDR3nt: TGTGCCTGGAGTGCCGGGACACCGGGTCAAGAGACCCAGTACTTC; CDR3aa: CAWSAGTPGQETQYF; j_gene: TRBJ2-5; d_gene: -; abundance: -; v_gene: TRBV30
CDR3nt: TGTGCCAGCAGCTTAAGGTACAGGAGCTCCTACGAGCAGTTCTTC; CDR3aa: CASSLRYRSSYEQFF; j_gene: TRBJ2-1; d_gene: -; abundance: -; v_gene: TRBV7-2
CDR3nt: TGCGCCAGCAGCTTCCCCAGGGCCTCCTACAATGAGCAGTTCTTC; CDR3aa: CASSFPRASYNEQFF; j_gene: TRBJ2-1; d_gene: -; abundance: many; v_gene: TRBV5-1
CDR3nt: TGCAGCGTTGCCGCGGGGGGCCGGTTTTACGAGCAGTACTTC; CDR3aa: CSVAAGGRFYEQYF; j_gene: TRBJ2-7; d_gene: TRBD2; abundance: -; v_gene: TRBV29-1
CDR3nt: TGCGCCAGCAGCGTTCAAGGGACAGGGACCTACGAGCAGTACTTC; CDR3aa: CASSVQGTGTYEQYF; j_gene: TRBJ2-7; d_gene: TRBD1; abundance: few; v_gene: TRBV5-1
CDR3nt: TGTGCCAGCAGTTTGGGGGCAGGCCGTCCCAATGAGCAGTTCTTC; CDR3aa: CASSLGAGRPNEQFF; j_gene: TRBJ2-1; d_gene: -; abundance: few; v_gene: TRBV27
CDR3nt: TGTGCCATCAGTGAACGTGGCGAGCCGAGCAACGAGCAGTACTTC; CDR3aa: CAISERGEPSNEQYF; j_gene: TRBJ2-7; d_gene: -; abundance: -; v_gene: TRBV10-3
CDR3nt: TGTGCCAGCAGCCAAGTACGGCCTCGCGACTCATACCCGATAAGCACTGAAGCTTTCTTT; CDR3aa: CASSQVRPRDSYPISTEAFF; j_gene: TRBJ1-1; d_gene: -; abundance: few; v_gene: TRBV3-1
CDR3nt: TGTGCCAGCAGTGACCCCAGATTCCCCCGGGAGCAGTTCTTC; CDR3aa: CASSDPRFPREQFF; j_gene: TRBJ2-1; d_gene: -; abundance: -; v_gene: TRBV6-4
CDR3nt: TGTGCCAGCAGTTCGGGACAATCTAATGAAAAACTGTTTTTT; CDR3aa: CASSSGQSNEKLFF; j_gene: TRBJ1-4; d_gene: -; abundance: -; v_gene: TRBV6-2/TRBV6-3
CDR3nt: TGTGCCAGCAAAGCGTCGGGAGGGCCCGGCAATGAGCAGTTCTTC; CDR3aa: CASKASGGPGNEQFF; j_gene: TRBJ2-1; d_gene: TRBD2; abundance: -; v_gene: TRBV27
CDR3nt: TGTGCCAGCAGCCAAGATTCGGCAGGGAAACGTGAAAAACTGTTTTTT; CDR3aa: CASSQDSAGKREKLFF; j_gene: TRBJ1-4; d_gene: -; abundance: few; v_gene: TRBV3-1
CDR3nt: TGTGCCATCAGTGTAAGCGGATCTGGCTATGGCTACACCTTC; CDR3aa: CAISVSGSGYGYTF; j_gene: TRBJ1-2; d_gene: -; abundance: -; v_gene: TRBV10-3
CDR3nt: TGTGCCAGCAGTGACCCTATGGAGACCCAGTACTTC; CDR3aa: CASSDPMETQYF; j_gene: TRBJ2-5; d_gene: -; abundance: -; v_gene: TRBV9
CDR3nt: TGTGTCAGCAGCCGGGCGGACGGCGTAAACTATGGCTACACCTTC; CDR3aa: CVSSRADGVNYGYTF; j_gene: TRBJ1-2; d_gene: -; abundance: -; v_gene: TRBV6-6
CDR3nt: TGTGCCAGCAGTTTAGCGGCCGGGGATACGCAGTATTTT; CDR3aa: CASSLAAGDTQYF; j_gene: TRBJ2-3; d_gene: -; abundance: many; v_gene: TRBV12-3/TRBV12-4
CDR3nt: TGTGCCAGCAGTGCCCGGACTAGCGGGATCGGTACAGATACGCAGTATTTT; CDR3aa: CASSARTSGIGTDTQYF; j_gene: TRBJ2-3; d_gene: TRBD2; abundance: -; v_gene: TRBV2